These 25 T cell receptor beta chains share one sample of origin, sequenced in a study of cytomegalovirus exposure and HLA in healthy donors. A multiplex PCR was run with 60 Vbeta primers and 13 Jbeta primers. The table came from immunoSEQ multiplex PCR; TCRdb's copy has only in-frame clones and leaves some out. The table has some 180,000 clones, 87% seen once. Sequenced sample: PBMCs. These receptors were obtained from a girl in the first two years of life in good health and CMV-seronegative.

The J gene is TRBJ1-2, the V gene TRBV19; TRBD1 matches 9 bases. V lost 2 bases and J lost 4; bases outside the gene matches: 8. This CDR3 spans 16 amino acids. CDR1 LNHDA and CDR2 SQIVND come from the germline V gene (reference sequence). The CDR3 DNA follows: TGTGCCAGTAGTATATCAATACAGGGGGCCGGCTATGGCTACACCTTC. It specifies CASSISIQGAGYGYTF.

The rearrangement uses TRBV19 and TRBJ1-1; 10 bases map to TRBD1. J gave up 6 bases and V 3 bases, and 7 bases lay outside the gene matches. The CDR3 covers 15 residues. Germline lookup yields CDR1 LNHDA and CDR2 SQIVND (reference sequence). CDR3: CASSILGQGSAEAFF. CDR3 in DNA: TGTGCCAGTAGTATTTTGGGACAGGGGAGTGCTGAAGCTTTCTTT. Together with reference TRBV19 and TRBJ1-1, the CDR3 gives the full variable domain: DGGITQSPKYLFRKEGQNVTLSCEQNLNHDAMYWYRQDPGQGLRLIYYSQIVNDFQKGDIAEGYSVSREKKESFPLTVTSAQKNPTAFYLCASSILGQGSAEAFFGQGTRLTVV.

This CDR3 reads CASSPRPGTEDKQYF. The CDR3 nucleotides read TGCGCCAGCAGCCCTCGACCAGGGACTGAAGACAAGCAGTACTTC. The chain couples TRBV5-1 to TRBJ2-7, with D possibly TRBD2 on 6 matching bases. V lost 4 bases to trimming and J lost 8 bases, with 22 bases between them. This CDR3 is built from 15 residues. Germline values: CDR1 SGHRS, CDR2 YFSETQ. Full variable domain (outside the CDR3, taken from reference TRBV5-1 and TRBJ2-7): KAGVTQTPRYLIKTRGQQVTLSCSPISGHRSVSWYQQTPGQGLQFLFEYFSETQRNKGNFPGRFSGRQFSNSRSEMNVSTLELGDSALYLCASSPRPGTEDKQYFGPGTRLTVT.

J is TRBJ1-1 and V is TRBV18; D is unclear. V lost 5 bases to trimming and J lost 1 base, with 8 bases between them. The germline V gene encodes CDR1 KGHSH and CDR2 LQKENI. The CDR3 runs to 13 residues. The CDR3 DNA follows: TGTGCCAGCTCAGCAACAGCGAACACTGAAGCTTTCTTT. This codes for CASSATANTEAFF.

The chain is built from TRBV27 and TRBJ2-7; D unclear. There are 13 residues in the CDR3. V was clipped by 2 bases and J by 3 bases, with 8 bases between them. Germline CDR1 MNHEY, CDR2 SMNVEV (reference sequence). For the CDR3, the DNA is TGTGCCAGCAGTTTAGCCCGACACTACGAGCAGTACTTC. It encodes CASSLARHYEQYF.

The chain has TRBV7-9 and TRBJ1-5, with 11 bases identical to TRBD1. The germline V gene encodes CDR1 SEHNR and CDR2 FQNEAQ (reference sequence). The CDR3 runs to 15 residues. V lost 5 bases to trimming and J lost 2 bases; unmatched junction nucleotides: 2. This chain's CDR3 is CASSRGQGGNQPQHF. The CDR3 DNA sequence: TGTGCCAGCAGCAGGGGACAGGGGGGCAATCAGCCCCAGCATTTT.

The chain recombines TRBV13 with TRBJ1-4; 7 positions agree with TRBD1. Trimming removed 2 bases from V and 7 bases from J; junction bases left unmatched: 4. Germline CDR1 reads PRHDT; CDR2 reads FYEKMQ (reference sequence). This CDR3 spans 14 amino acids. CDR3 DNA: TGTGCCAGCAGCTTAAAGACAGGGACTGAAAAACTGTTTTTT. Translated: CASSLKTGTEKLFF. Full variable domain (remainder filled in from reference TRBV13 and TRBJ1-4): AAGVIQSPRHLIKEKRETATLKCYPIPRHDTVYWYQQGPGQDPQFLISFYEKMQSDKGSIPDRFSAQQFSDYHSELNMSSLELGDSALYFCASSLKTGTEKLFFGSGTQLSVL.

J is TRBJ2-5 and V is TRBV2; D unresolved. CDR1 and CDR2 from the germline V gene are SNHLY and FYNNEI. Trimming took 6 bases from V and 5 from J, leaving 16 bases between them. CDR3 size: 14 residues. CDR3 in DNA: TGTGCCAGCAGCGCCAGTGCTCCCACGGAGACCCAGTACTTC. Its protein product is CASSASAPTETQYF.

Here the CDR3 DNA reads TGCAGCGTCCGAAGCGGGAGGGTTTTAGATACGCAGTATTTT. Its translation is CSVRSGRVLDTQYF. The V and J genes are TRBV29-1 and TRBJ2-3; 10 bases are a match to TRBD2. The V segment lost 6 bases and the J segment 5 bases; nucleotides outside the gene matches: 8. Per germline, CDR1 SQVTM and CDR2 ANQGSEA. This CDR3 is built from 14 residues.

V and J are TRBV7-2 and TRBJ1-2, with 7 nucleotides matching TRBD1. The ends lost 1 base at V and 7 bases at J; junction bases unmatched: 15. The CDR3 extends over 17 amino acids. The germline CDR1 and CDR2 sequences are SGHTA and FQGNSA. The CDR3 region is CASSLEWSGQGVGGYTF. CDR3 bases: TGTGCCAGCAGCTTAGAGTGGTCCGGCCAGGGGGTGGGTGGCTACACCTTC.

DNA of the CDR3: TGCAGCGTTGCTCTTGCGGTTGAAGCTTTCTTT. Translation gives CSVALAVEAFF. The V gene is TRBV29-1, the J gene TRBJ1-1; D is unresolved. This CDR3 comprises 11 residues. CDR1 and CDR2 (germline): SQVTM, ANQGSEA. V lost 4 bases and J lost 7, with 10 bases in between.

With regard to this clone: Different DNA sequences within this sample yield the same CDR3. V and J are TRBV2 and TRBJ2-1; 11 bases are a match to TRBD2. Losses at the gene ends were 8 bases for V and 3 bases for J; bases not matched to a gene: 3. This CDR3 spans 14 amino acids. Germline-derived CDR1 and CDR2 are SNHLY and FYNNEI. The CDR3 region is CASRTSGGYNEQFF. CDR3 coding DNA: TGTGCCAGCCGTACTAGCGGGGGCTACAATGAGCAGTTCTTC.

The rearrangement links TRBV27 to TRBJ1-5; D gene uncertain. CDR1 is MNHEY and CDR2 is SMNVEV in the germline V gene (reference sequence). The germline V and J ends were trimmed by 3 bases and 4 bases, with 10 bases remaining between them. The CDR3 is 14 amino acids. For the CDR3, the DNA is TGTGCCAGCAGTTTGATATTGAGGAATCAGCCCCAGCATTTT. Protein sequence: CASSLILRNQPQHF.

The V and J genes are TRBV5-1 and TRBJ2-5; 9 bases agree with TRBD1. Germline CDR1 SGHRS, CDR2 YFSETQ. After removal of 4 bases from V and 4 bases from J, the junction contained 8 bases not matched to a gene. This CDR3 has 15 residues. The CDR3 coding sequence is TGCGCCAGCAGCGGAGGGACAGGGCATAGAGAGACCCAGTACTTC. Its protein is CASSGGTGHRETQYF.

Remarks on this clone: Sequence at one end of the junction differs from germline and may be a read error. The rearrangement joins TRBV27 to TRBJ2-7, with 10 nucleotides matching TRBD2. The CDR3 covers 15 residues. CDR1 is MNHEY and CDR2 is SMNVEV in the germline V gene (reference sequence). CDR3 in amino acids: CASRLSGRVSYEQYF. The DNA of the CDR3 is TGTGCCAGCCGTTTAAGCGGGAGGGTCTCCTACGAGCAGTACTTC.

J is TRBJ2-7 and V is TRBV21-1; the D call of TRBD2 is as the table states it, not checked on the DNA. TRBV21-1 is an annotated pseudogene. The CDR3 length is 18 residues. The DNA for the CDR3 is TGTGCCAGCAGCCCAAAGGGTTGGCGGGAGAATAACCCCTACGAGCAGTACTTC. It translates to CASSPKGWRENNPYEQYF.

This rearrangement joins TRBV27 to TRBJ2-1, with D possibly TRBD1 on 5 matching bases. The CDR3 totals 15 residues. CDR1 and CDR2 (germline): MNHEY, SMNVEV (reference sequence). Trimming took 5 bases from V and 7 from J, leaving 18 bases between them. The CDR3 DNA reads as TGTGCCAGCAGTCTTGGGCAGGGAAGAGTGAATGAGCAGTTCTTC. Amino acids: CASSLGQGRVNEQFF.

The J gene is TRBJ1-1, the V gene TRBV30, with 8 bases matching TRBD1. CDR1 GTSNPN and CDR2 SVGIG come from the germline V gene (reference sequence). Trimming took 5 bases from V and 7 from J; bases not matched to a gene: 9. The CDR3 has 13 amino acids. The CDR3 nucleotides are TGTGCCTGGGACAGGGGACGGAGGGGTGAAGCTTTCTTT. It encodes CAWDRGRRGEAFF.

The chain carries TRBV4-1 and TRBJ2-1, with 7 bases fitting TRBD2. Germline trimming cut 0 bases from V and 8 bases from J; bases unmatched to any gene: 13. Germline V CDR1 and CDR2: MGHRA, YSYEKL. This CDR3 spans 17 amino acids. The CDR3 sequence is CASSQEGGRAILHEQFF. CDR3 DNA: TGCGCCAGCAGCCAAGAGGGGGGGAGGGCCATCTTACATGAGCAGTTCTTC.

The chain is built from TRBV6-5 and TRBJ1-3, with a tentative D call TRBD1 (6 bases). Germline CDR1 MNHEY, CDR2 SVGAGI. This CDR3 comprises 15 residues. Trimming removed 6 bases at V and 0 bases at J, with 12 bases between. The CDR3 DNA sequence: TGTGCCAGCAGACGCGACAGGAACTCTGGAAACACCATATATTTT. It encodes CASRRDRNSGNTIYF.

This chain joins TRBV19 and TRBJ2-7; TRBD1 aligns across 12 bases. The CDR3 has 14 residues. Germline CDR1 is LNHDA and CDR2 is SQIVND (reference sequence). V shed 5 bases and J 7 bases; nucleotides not matched to a gene: 6. The CDR3 loop is CASSPGTGGNEQYF. The CDR3 coding sequence is TGTGCCAGTAGTCCCGGGACAGGGGGCAATGAGCAGTACTTC. Full variable domain (remainder filled in from reference TRBV19 and TRBJ2-7): DGGITQSPKYLFRKEGQNVTLSCEQNLNHDAMYWYRQDPGQGLRLIYYSQIVNDFQKGDIAEGYSVSREKKESFPLTVTSAQKNPTAFYLCASSPGTGGNEQYFGPGTRLTVT.

The chain combines TRBV2 with TRBJ2-3; the match to TRBD2 covers 8 bases. Germline values: CDR1 SNHLY, CDR2 FYNNEI. V lost 2 bases and J lost 6; bases outside the gene matches: 10. This CDR3 contains 16 residues. Here the CDR3 DNA reads TGTGCCAGCAGTGAATCTTATGGGACTAGTTTTGATACGCAGTATTTT. It is translated as CASSESYGTSFDTQYF.

This chain joins TRBV10-3 and TRBJ2-4; 8 bases agree with TRBD2. Germline-derived CDR1 and CDR2 are ENHRY and SYGVKD. There are 16 residues in the CDR3. Germline trimming cut 3 bases from V and 1 base from J; bases unmatched to any gene: 5. This CDR3 reads CAISDFSGGAKNIQYF. The CDR3, as DNA: TGTGCCATCAGTGATTTCTCGGGAGGGGCCAAAAACATTCAGTACTTC.

The count of this clone is one. V usage is TRBV6-5 and J usage is TRBJ1-5, with D possibly TRBD1 on 6 matching bases. In germline, CDR1 is MNHEY, CDR2 SVGAGI. This CDR3 has 15 amino acids. V was trimmed by 2 bases and J by 2 bases, leaving 10 bases between them. CDR3 sequence reads: CASSYTRQGNQPQHF. The CDR3 DNA reads TGTGCCAGCAGTTACACCCGACAGGGCAATCAGCCCCAGCATTTT.

This clone was recorded only once. The J gene is TRBJ2-1, the V gene TRBV27; maybe TRBD1 (6 bases). CDR1 and CDR2 (germline): MNHEY, SMNVEV (reference sequence). CDR3 length equals 15 residues. V shed 2 bases and J shed 3 bases, with 11 bases lying between them. The CDR3 sequence is CASSLGDTYYNEQFF. CDR3 bases: TGTGCCAGCAGTTTAGGGGACACCTACTACAATGAGCAGTTCTTC.